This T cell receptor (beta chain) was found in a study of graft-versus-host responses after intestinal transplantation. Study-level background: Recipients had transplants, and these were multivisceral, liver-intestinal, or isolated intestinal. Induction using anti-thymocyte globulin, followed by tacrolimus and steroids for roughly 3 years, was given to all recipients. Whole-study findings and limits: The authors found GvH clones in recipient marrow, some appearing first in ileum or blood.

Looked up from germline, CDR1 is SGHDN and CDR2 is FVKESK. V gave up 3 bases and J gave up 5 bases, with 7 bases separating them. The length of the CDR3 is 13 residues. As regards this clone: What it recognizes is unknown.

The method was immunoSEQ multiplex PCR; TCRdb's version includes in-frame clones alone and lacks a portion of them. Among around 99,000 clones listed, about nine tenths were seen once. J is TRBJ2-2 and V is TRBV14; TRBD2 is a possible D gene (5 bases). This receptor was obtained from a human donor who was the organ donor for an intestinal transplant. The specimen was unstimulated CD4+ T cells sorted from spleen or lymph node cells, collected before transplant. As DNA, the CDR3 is TGTGCCAGCAGCCACGGGGTAACCGGGGAGCTGTTTTTT. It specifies CASSHGVTGELFF.